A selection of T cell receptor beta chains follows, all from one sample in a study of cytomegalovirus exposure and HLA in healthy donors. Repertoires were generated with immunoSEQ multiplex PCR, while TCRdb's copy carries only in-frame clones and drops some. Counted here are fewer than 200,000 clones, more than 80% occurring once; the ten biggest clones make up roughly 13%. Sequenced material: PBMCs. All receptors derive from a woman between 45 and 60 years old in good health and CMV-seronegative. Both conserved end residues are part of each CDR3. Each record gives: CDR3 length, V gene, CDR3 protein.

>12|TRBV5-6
CASSPGLRGYTF
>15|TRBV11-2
CASSFDGGGGDTQYF
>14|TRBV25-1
CASSDSLGYNEQFF
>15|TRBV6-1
CASSERQGPNTEAFF
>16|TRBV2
CASSALAGGVKNIQYF
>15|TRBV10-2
CASSESTGAVNEQFF
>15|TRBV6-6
CASSPHRDSTDTQYF
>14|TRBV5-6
CASSLWDRGSPLHF
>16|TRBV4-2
CASSQELGLVQETQYF
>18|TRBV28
CASSPTPPGFVGNQPQHF
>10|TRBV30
CAWNRDEAFF
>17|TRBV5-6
CASSLRLSRAHTGELFF
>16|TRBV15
CATTTGQGARSRGYTF
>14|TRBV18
CASSGTGGAGEQYF
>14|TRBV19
CASKRRTGTREQYF
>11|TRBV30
CAWTGVYGYTF
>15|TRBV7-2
CASTLAGGRTDTQYF
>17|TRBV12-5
CASGLYLGGTANNEQFF
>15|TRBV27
CASSSLGTGALAQHF
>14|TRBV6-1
CASRRDSNTRELFF
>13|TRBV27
CASSLRDGREQYF
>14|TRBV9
CASSNTSGGYEQYF
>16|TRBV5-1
CASRRTSGGPTDTQYF
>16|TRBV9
CASSTGTSISTDTQYF
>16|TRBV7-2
CASSLVGGGRNNEQFF
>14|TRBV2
CATESGTNTGELFF
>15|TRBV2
CASSPTGTGNSPLHF
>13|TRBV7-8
CASSLGANNEQFF
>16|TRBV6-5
CASSSDRGPGTGELFF
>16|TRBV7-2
CASSPRRQGALETQYF
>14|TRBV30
CARLDPGNHYGYTF
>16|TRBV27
CASSSLIRDKYNEQFF
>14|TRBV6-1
CASSEKLAVYEQYF
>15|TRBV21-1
CASSIIRFPFEKLFF
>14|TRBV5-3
CARSLGQGRAEAFF
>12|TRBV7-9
CASGRRDDTQYF
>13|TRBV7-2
CASSLLRGEKLFF
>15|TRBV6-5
CASRAGGGHRETQYF
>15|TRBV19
CASSLEGQGAAGYTF
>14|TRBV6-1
CASSERGRGTEAFF
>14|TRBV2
CASSEGGGRGEQYF
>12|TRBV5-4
CASSEGGVTQYF
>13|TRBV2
CASNPDLGTEAFF